Described below is a single T cell receptor (beta chain) sequence and its context. This entry is derived from a study of blood T cell repertoires in COVID-19. Study overall: COVID-19 samples collected from the United States, Italy and Spain covered acute and convalescent phases. Sample material is recorded as cDNA or gDNA derived from T cells, B-cell-depleted T cells, or PBMCs.

The CDR3 is 14 amino acids. Germline V lookup: CDR1 MNHEY, CDR2 SVGAGI. The V gene lost 0 bases and the J gene lost 7 bases, with 12 bases spanning the gap. In the source study's methods: For nucleated cells, counts were estimated from reference gene primer amplification. The protocol was immunoSEQ multiplex PCR, while the TCRdb copy is restricted to in-frame clones and leaves out a portion. Clonal size and the V and J genes are those of that table, whereas D and trimming came from the DNA. The sample holds 250,000 or so clones; roughly 86% are singletons and the top ten take around 12%. V gene TRBV6-5 combines with J gene TRBJ1-2; D uncertain. The TCR was taken from an older man with acute or convalescent COVID-19. The sequencing sample was made of peripheral blood. The CDR3 protein is CASSYSKGGFGYTF. CDR3 sequence (DNA): TGTGCCAGCAGTTACTCGAAGGGAGGGTTTGGCTACACCTTC.